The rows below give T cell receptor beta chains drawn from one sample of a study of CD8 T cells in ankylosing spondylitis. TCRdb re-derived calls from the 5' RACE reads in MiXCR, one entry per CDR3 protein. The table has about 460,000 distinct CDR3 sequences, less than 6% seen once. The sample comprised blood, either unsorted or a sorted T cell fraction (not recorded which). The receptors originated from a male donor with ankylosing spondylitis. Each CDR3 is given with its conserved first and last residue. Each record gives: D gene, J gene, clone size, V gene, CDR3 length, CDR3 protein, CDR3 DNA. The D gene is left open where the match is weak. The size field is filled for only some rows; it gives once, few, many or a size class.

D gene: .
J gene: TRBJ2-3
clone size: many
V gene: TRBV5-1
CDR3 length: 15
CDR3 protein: CASSLFGGETDTQYF
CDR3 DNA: TGCGCCAGCAGCTTGTTTGGGGGCGAAACAGATACGCAGTATTTT

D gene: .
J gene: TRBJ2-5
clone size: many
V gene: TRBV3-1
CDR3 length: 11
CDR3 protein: CASSRGGTQYF
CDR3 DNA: TGTGCCAGCAGCCGAGGGGGGACCCAGTACTTC

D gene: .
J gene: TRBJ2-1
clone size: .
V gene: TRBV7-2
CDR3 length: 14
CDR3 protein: CASRDTGRSNEQFF
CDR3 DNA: TGTGCCAGCCGTGATACGGGACGATCAAATGAGCAGTTCTTC

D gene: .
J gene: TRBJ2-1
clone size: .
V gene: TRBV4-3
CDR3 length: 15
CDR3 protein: CASSQVGTLGNEQFF
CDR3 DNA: TGCGCCAGCAGCCAAGTTGGGACCCTGGGCAATGAGCAGTTCTTC

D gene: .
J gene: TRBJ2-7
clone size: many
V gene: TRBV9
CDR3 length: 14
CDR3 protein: CASSVGIGSYEQYF
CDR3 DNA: TGTGCCAGCAGCGTAGGGATAGGGTCCTACGAGCAGTACTTC

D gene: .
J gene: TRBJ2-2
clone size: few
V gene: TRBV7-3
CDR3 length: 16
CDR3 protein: CASSFPGRENTGELFF
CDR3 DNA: TGTGCCAGCAGCTTTCCGGGACGGGAGAACACCGGGGAGCTGTTTTTT

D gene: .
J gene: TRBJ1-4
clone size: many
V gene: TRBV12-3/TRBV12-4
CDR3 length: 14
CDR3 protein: CASTLTAINEKLFF
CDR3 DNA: TGTGCCAGCACCTTGACAGCGATAAATGAAAAACTGTTTTTT

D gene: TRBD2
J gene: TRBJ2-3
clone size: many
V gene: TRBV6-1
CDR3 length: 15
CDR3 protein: CASTLAGGRTDTQYF
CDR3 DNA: TGTGCCAGCACCCTAGCGGGAGGGCGCACAGATACGCAGTATTTT

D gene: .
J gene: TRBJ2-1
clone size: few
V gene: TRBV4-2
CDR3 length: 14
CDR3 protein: CASSPTSHRNEQFF
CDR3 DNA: TGTGCCAGCAGCCCTACCTCCCATCGGAATGAGCAGTTCTTC

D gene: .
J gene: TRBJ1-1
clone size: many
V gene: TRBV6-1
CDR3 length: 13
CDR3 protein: CASSPRGWTEAFF
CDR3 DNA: TGTGCCAGCAGTCCCAGGGGTTGGACTGAAGCTTTCTTT